The clone carrying this T cell receptor beta chain is labeled as hyperexpanded. Its antigen remains unknown. This sample was included in a study of tumour-infiltrating T cells in Burkitt lymphoma. Study background: Survival, overall and progression-free, tracked with productive clonality.

V lost 10 bases to trimming and J lost 0 bases; unmatched junction nucleotides: 6. From germline, CDR1 is ENHRY and CDR2 SYGVKD. The CDR3 extends over 14 amino acids. Overall study findings and caveats: Several public clonotypes were shared across many Burkitt lymphoma patients.

Repertoires were generated with immunoSEQ multiplex PCR, while TCRdb's copy carries only in-frame clones and drops some. The repertoire holds about 1,200 clones, around a third seen once, with 11% to 15% in the top ten. The gene calls are TRBV10-3 and TRBJ1-5, with 7 bases identical to TRBD1. The specimen sequenced was tumor tissue. The TCR was taken from a human donor with Burkitt lymphoma. The CDR3 region is CASGTADSNQPQHF. CDR3 nucleotide sequence: TGTGCCAGTGGGACAGCTGATAGCAATCAGCCCCAGCATTTT.